The clone carrying this T cell receptor (beta chain) was recorded at least ten times. What it binds is unknown. The sample originates from a study of blood T cells in healthy people across ages. Points from the study as a whole: Among long-lived donors, naive CD4+ cells were more numerous and diversity higher than in aged donors. A roughly linear fall in TCR beta diversity per million T cells was seen with increasing age. Naive T cell percentage strongly correlated with TCR beta diversity.

Sample-barcoded 5' priming and a J-beta primer mix drove a second PCR of about 6 to 12 cycles. TCRdb reprocessed the 5' RACE reads with MiXCR, giving one entry per CDR3 protein. In the table there are 550,000 to 650,000 distinct CDR3 sequences, approximately 30% of which are singletons. Sequencing was carried out using blood. This clonotype was obtained from a woman of 80 years or more in good health.

The CDR3 nucleotides are TGTGCCAGCAAGCGGCCCCAGGGCCGCAATGAGCAGTTCTTC. Its translation is CASKRPQGRNEQFF. The rearrangement uses TRBV7-2 and TRBJ2-1, with D perhaps given as TRBD1 or TRBD2 (5 bases each). CDR3 length: 14 residues. CDR1 SGHTA and CDR2 FQGNSA come from the germline V gene. Between the trimmed V and J ends, which lost 7 bases and 6 bases, there was a span of 16 bases.